This is a list of T cell receptor beta chains from one sample in a study of blood T cell repertoires in COVID-19. Method: immunoSEQ multiplex PCR; TCRdb's copy keeps in-frame clones and lacks some. The data contain tens of thousands of clones, roughly 87% of them seen just once; the ten biggest clones take up roughly 8.8%. Specimen: peripheral blood. These receptors all come from a man at least 80 years old with acute or convalescent COVID-19. CDR3s include the opening cysteine and the closing phenylalanine or tryptophan. The D gene is left open where the match is weak. Rows give clone size only sometimes, using once, few, many, or a class for an expanded clone.

d_gene	abundance	j_gene	v_gene	CDR3aa	CDR3nt
TRBD1	NA	TRBJ2-5	TRBV28	CASSLVGTVEETQYF	TGTGCCAGCAGTTTAGTCGGGACAGTAGAAGAGACCCAGTACTTC
TRBD1	NA	TRBJ2-1	TRBV12-3/TRBV12-4	CASSLVQGNEQFF	TGTGCCAGCAGTTTAGTACAGGGGAATGAGCAGTTCTTC
TRBD1	NA	TRBJ1-6	TRBV7-6	CASSPRQGDGSPLHF	TGTGCCAGCAGCCCCCGACAGGGGGACGGATCACCCCTCCACTTT
TRBD2	NA	TRBJ2-1	TRBV3-1/TRBV3-2	CASSPRLAGAYNEQFF	TGTGCCAGCAGCCCGAGACTAGCGGGGGCCTACAATGAGCAGTTCTTC
NA	NA	TRBJ1-4	TRBV5-1	CASSLDRAYEKLFF	TGCGCCAGCAGCTTGGACAGGGCGTACGAAAAACTGTTTTTT
TRBD2	NA	TRBJ2-1	TRBV11-2	CASSLGGGEQFF	TGTGCCAGCAGCTTAGGGGGGGGTGAGCAGTTCTTC
NA	NA	TRBJ1-4	TRBV9	CASSAPVRGNEKLFF	TGTGCCAGCAGCGCTCCCGTAAGGGGAAATGAAAAACTGTTTTTT
NA	NA	TRBJ2-3	TRBV19	CASSIIARDTQYF	TGTGCCAGTAGTATTATAGCAAGGGATACGCAGTATTTT
TRBD1	NA	TRBJ2-3	TRBV18	CASSTQPGQITDTQYF	TGTGCCAGCTCAACACAACCGGGACAGATCACAGATACGCAGTATTTT
NA	NA	TRBJ1-4	TRBV18	CASSPSGSEKLFF	TGTGCCAGCTCACCATCAGGGTCAGAAAAACTGTTTTTT
NA	large	TRBJ2-3	TRBV6-2/TRBV6-3	CASSSVGGSDTQYF	TGTGCCAGCAGTTCGGTCGGAGGGTCAGATACGCAGTATTTT
TRBD1	NA	TRBJ1-6	TRBV7-6	CASNRDRGQVGNSPLHF	TGTGCCAGCAACCGGGACAGGGGGCAGGTGGGGAATTCACCCCTCCACTTT
TRBD1	NA	TRBJ2-1	TRBV15	CATSRVGRGRNEQFF	TGTGCCACCAGCAGAGTTGGCAGGGGGCGAAATGAGCAGTTCTTC
TRBD2	NA	TRBJ2-1	TRBV9	CASSPTSGLYNEQFF	TGTGCCAGCAGCCCGACTAGCGGGCTCTACAATGAGCAGTTCTTC
TRBD1	NA	TRBJ1-2	TRBV7-8	CASSLFEGASYGYTF	TGTGCCAGCAGCTTATTTGAGGGGGCTAGCTATGGCTACACCTTC
TRBD1	NA	TRBJ1-2	TRBV6-2/TRBV6-3	CASSKLTGSMLCF	TGTGCCAGCAGCAAATTGACAGGGTCTATGCTTTGCTTC
NA	NA	TRBJ2-3	TRBV11-2	CASSLVRGTDTQYF	TGTGCCAGCAGCTTAGTCCGAGGGACAGATACGCAGTATTTT
TRBD2	once	TRBJ2-1	TRBV3-1/TRBV3-2	CASSQVAAGAHQQFF	TGTGCCAGCAGCCAAGTTGCAGCGGGAGCGCATCAGCAGTTCTTC
NA	NA	TRBJ1-5	TRBV6-5	CASSYSIEGNQPQHF	TGTGCCAGCAGTTACTCGATCGAGGGCAATCAGCCCCAGCATTTT
TRBD1	once	TRBJ1-1	TRBV3-1/TRBV3-2	CASSRLGQGGAEAFF	TGTGCCAGCAGCCGCCTGGGACAGGGAGGAGCTGAAGCTTTCTTT
TRBD1	NA	TRBJ1-1	TRBV25-1	CASSANPGQGLDTEAFF	TGTGCCAGCAGTGCGAACCCGGGACAGGGCTTGGACACTGAAGCTTTCTTT
NA	NA	TRBJ1-6	TRBV19	CASSLPPGNSPLHF	TGTGCCAGTTCACTCCCTCCAGGGAATTCACCCCTCCACTTT
NA	NA	TRBJ1-4	TRBV18	CASSPAQGVNEKLFF	TGTGCCAGCTCACCCGCACAGGGCGTCAATGAAAAACTGTTTTTT
TRBD1	NA	TRBJ2-3	TRBV24-1	CATGDRGLTDTQYF	TGTGCCACTGGTGACAGGGGGCTCACAGATACGCAGTATTTT
NA	NA	TRBJ1-5	TRBV27	CASSLVRGNQPQHF	TGTGCCAGCAGTTTGGTGAGGGGCAATCAGCCCCAGCATTTT
NA	few	TRBJ1-3	TRBV3-1/TRBV3-2	CASSPTGVEPGNTIYF	TGTGCCAGCAGCCCGACGGGGGTTGAACCTGGAAACACCATATATTTT
NA	NA	TRBJ1-2	TRBV6-5	CASSYSSSAGPYGYTF	TGTGCCAGCAGTTACTCAAGTTCGGCAGGCCCCTATGGCTACACCTTC
NA	NA	TRBJ2-7	TRBV11-2	CASSLGEVTYEQYF	TGTGCCAGCAGCTTAGGGGAGGTTACCTACGAGCAGTACTTC
TRBD1	NA	TRBJ2-7	TRBV5-1	CASSLATGSSEQYF	TGCGCCAGCAGCTTGGCGACAGGGTCTTCCGAGCAGTACTTC
TRBD2	NA	TRBJ2-1	TRBV18	CASSLTSGAYNEQFF	TGTGCCAGCTCCTTAACTAGCGGAGCCTACAATGAGCAGTTCTTC
NA	NA	TRBJ2-5	TRBV15	CATSRDRGGSETQYF	TGTGCCACCAGCAGAGATCGAGGGGGATCGGAGACCCAGTACTTC
TRBD2	NA	TRBJ2-4	TRBV5-4	CASNCTSGAGKNIQYF	TGTGCCAGCAACTGTACTAGCGGGGCCGGCAAAAACATTCAGTACTTC
NA	NA	TRBJ1-1	TRBV18	CASSPNRDTEAFF	TGTGCCAGCTCACCAAACAGGGACACTGAAGCTTTCTTT
NA	NA	TRBJ1-1	TRBV5-1	CASSTGEVPNTEAFF	TGCGCCAGCAGCACGGGGGAGGTCCCGAACACTGAAGCTTTCTTT
NA	NA	TRBJ1-1	TRBV19	CASSIKGGPEAFF	TGTGCCAGTAGTATTAAAGGAGGCCCTGAAGCTTTCTTT
NA	NA	TRBJ2-7	TRBV30	CAGRDATYEQYF	TGTGCCGGGCGGGACGCAACCTACGAGCAGTACTTC
NA	NA	TRBJ2-6	TRBV29-1	CSVAVQGANVLTF	TGCAGCGTTGCAGTTCAGGGGGCCAACGTCCTGACTTTC
NA	NA	TRBJ1-2	TRBV30	CAWSYTGSGYTF	TGTGCCTGGAGTTATACAGGGTCTGGCTACACCTTC
TRBD1	NA	TRBJ1-6	TRBV13	CASRGDRGGNSPLHF	TGTGCCAGCAGGGGAGACAGGGGAGGTAATTCACCCCTCCACTTT
NA	few	TRBJ1-1	TRBV10-1	CASSEYRDLNTEAFF	TGCGCCAGCAGTGAGTACCGGGACTTGAACACTGAAGCTTTCTTT
NA	NA	TRBJ2-3	TRBV18	CASSPTSTDTQYF	TGTGCCAGCTCACCAACTAGCACAGATACGCAGTATTTT
NA	NA	TRBJ2-6	TRBV3-1/TRBV3-2	CASSERGSGANVLTF	TGTGCCAGCAGCGAAAGAGGCTCTGGGGCCAACGTCCTGACTTTC
NA	NA	TRBJ1-1	TRBV5-1	CASSRDTGNTEAFF	TGCGCCAGCAGCCGCGATACAGGAAACACTGAAGCTTTCTTT
TRBD1	NA	TRBJ2-7	TRBV5-1	CASSPDRLGEQYF	TGCGCCAGCAGCCCGGACAGGCTGGGCGAGCAGTACTTC
TRBD1	NA	TRBJ1-6	TRBV5-1	CASSRGQDNSPLHF	TGCGCCAGCAGCCGGGGACAGGATAATTCACCCCTCCACTTT
TRBD1	NA	TRBJ2-2	TRBV5-1	CASSKTGSNTGELFF	TGCGCCAGCAGCAAGACAGGGTCTAACACCGGGGAGCTGTTTTTT
TRBD2	NA	TRBJ2-7	TRBV6-5	CASRALAGGPYEQYF	TGTGCCAGCAGAGCACTAGCGGGAGGGCCCTACGAGCAGTACTTC
NA	NA	TRBJ2-1	TRBV5-4	CASSSWTAWAYNEQFF	TGTGCCAGCAGCTCCTGGACAGCGTGGGCCTACAATGAGCAGTTCTTC
TRBD1	NA	TRBJ2-3	TRBV6-6	CASSRGQWYTDTQYF	TGTGCCAGCAGCCGGGGACAGTGGTACACAGATACGCAGTATTTT
TRBD1	few	TRBJ1-6	TRBV7-2	CASRLDRVQSPLHF	TGTGCCAGCAGGCTGGACAGGGTTCAGTCACCCCTCCACTTT
TRBD2	NA	TRBJ2-6	TRBV2	CASSGLAGGRSGANVLTF	TGTGCCAGCAGTGGACTAGCGGGGGGGAGATCTGGGGCCAACGTCCTGACTTTC
TRBD1	few	TRBJ1-1	TRBV6-6	CASSPGQVSEAFF	TGTGCCAGCAGCCCCGGACAGGTCTCAGAAGCTTTCTTT
NA	NA	TRBJ2-2	TRBV5-1	CASRPGLTNTGELFF	TGCGCCAGCAGACCGGGACTGACGAACACCGGGGAGCTGTTTTTT
NA	NA	TRBJ2-2	TRBV6-1	CASSEMRDGELFF	TGTGCCAGCAGTGAAATGAGAGACGGGGAGCTGTTTTTT
TRBD1	NA	TRBJ1-1	TRBV6-5	CASSITGENTEAFF	TGTGCCAGCAGTATTACAGGGGAGAACACTGAAGCTTTCTTT
TRBD1	NA	TRBJ2-3	TRBV5-1	CASSLEGAYTDTQYF	TGCGCCAGCAGCTTGGAGGGGGCTTACACAGATACGCAGTATTTT
TRBD2	NA	TRBJ2-2	TRBV10-1	CASGGGRENTGELFF	TGCGCCAGCGGGGGGGGTAGAGAGAACACCGGGGAGCTGTTTTTT
NA	NA	TRBJ2-7	TRBV18	CASSITIGQYEQYF	TGTGCCAGCTCTATTACCATAGGACAGTACGAGCAGTACTTC
NA	NA	TRBJ1-3	TRBV12-3/TRBV12-4	CASSWFSDTIYF	TGTGCCAGCAGCTGGTTCAGTGACACCATATATTTT
TRBD1	NA	TRBJ1-2	TRBV6-5	CASSGTDRGYGYTF	TGTGCCAGCAGCGGTACGGACAGGGGATATGGCTACACCTTC